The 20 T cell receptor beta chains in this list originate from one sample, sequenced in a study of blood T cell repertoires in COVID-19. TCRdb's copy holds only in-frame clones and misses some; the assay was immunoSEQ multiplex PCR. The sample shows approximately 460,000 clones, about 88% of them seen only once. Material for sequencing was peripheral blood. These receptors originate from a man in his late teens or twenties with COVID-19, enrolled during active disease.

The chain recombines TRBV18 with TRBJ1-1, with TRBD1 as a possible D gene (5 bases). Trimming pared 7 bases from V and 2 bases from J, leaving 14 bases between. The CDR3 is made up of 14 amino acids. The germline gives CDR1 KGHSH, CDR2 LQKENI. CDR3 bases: TGTGCCAGCTGGCAGGGCTCCTCCAACACTGAAGCTTTCTTT. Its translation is CASWQGSSNTEAFF.

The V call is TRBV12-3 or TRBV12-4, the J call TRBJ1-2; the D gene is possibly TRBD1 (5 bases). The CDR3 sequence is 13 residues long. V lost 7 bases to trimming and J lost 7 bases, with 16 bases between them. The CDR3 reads CASNLSGAAGYTF. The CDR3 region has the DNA TGTGCCAGCAACCTAAGCGGGGCAGCTGGCTACACCTTC.

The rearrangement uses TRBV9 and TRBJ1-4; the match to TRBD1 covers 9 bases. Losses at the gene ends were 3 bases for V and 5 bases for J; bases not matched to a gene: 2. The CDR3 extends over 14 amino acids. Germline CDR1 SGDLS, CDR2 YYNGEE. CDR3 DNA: TGTGCCAGCAGCGAGACAGGGGGGAATGAAAAACTGTTTTTT. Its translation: CASSETGGNEKLFF.

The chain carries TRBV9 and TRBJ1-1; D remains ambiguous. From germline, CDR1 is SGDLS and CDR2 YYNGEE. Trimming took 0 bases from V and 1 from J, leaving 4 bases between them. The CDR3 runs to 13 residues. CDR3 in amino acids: CASSVDGNTEAFF. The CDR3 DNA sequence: TGTGCCAGCAGCGTAGACGGGAACACTGAAGCTTTCTTT.

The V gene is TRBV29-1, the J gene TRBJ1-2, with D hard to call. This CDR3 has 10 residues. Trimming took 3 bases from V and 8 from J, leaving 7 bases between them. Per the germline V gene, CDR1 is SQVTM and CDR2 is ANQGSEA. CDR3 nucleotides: TGCAGCGTTGAGGGGAGCGGCTACACCTTC. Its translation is CSVEGSGYTF.

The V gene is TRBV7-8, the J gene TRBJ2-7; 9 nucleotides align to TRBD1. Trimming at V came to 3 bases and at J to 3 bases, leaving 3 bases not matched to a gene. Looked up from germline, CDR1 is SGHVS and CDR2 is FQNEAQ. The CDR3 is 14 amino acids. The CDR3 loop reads CASSLGQGIYEQYF. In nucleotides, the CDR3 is TGTGCCAGCAGCTTGGGACAGGGAATCTACGAGCAGTACTTC.

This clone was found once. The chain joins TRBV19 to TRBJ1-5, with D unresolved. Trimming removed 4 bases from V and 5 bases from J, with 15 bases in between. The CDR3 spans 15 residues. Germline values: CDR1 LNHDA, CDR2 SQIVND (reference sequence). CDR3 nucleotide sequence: TGTGCCAGTAGTACCGATTTAGGGAGATATCAGCCCCAGCATTTT. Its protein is CASSTDLGRYQPQHF.

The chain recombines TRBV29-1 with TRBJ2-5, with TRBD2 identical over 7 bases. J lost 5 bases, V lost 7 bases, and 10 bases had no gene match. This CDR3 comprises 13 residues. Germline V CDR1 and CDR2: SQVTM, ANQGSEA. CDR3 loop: CSAMGGPWETQYF. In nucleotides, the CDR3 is TGCAGCGCCATGGGAGGGCCCTGGGAGACCCAGTACTTC.

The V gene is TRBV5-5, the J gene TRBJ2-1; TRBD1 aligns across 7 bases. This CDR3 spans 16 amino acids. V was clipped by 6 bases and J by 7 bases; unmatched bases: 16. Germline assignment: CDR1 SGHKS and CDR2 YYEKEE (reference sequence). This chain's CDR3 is CASNSLPGQNSNEQFF. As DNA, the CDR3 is TGTGCCAGCAACTCCCTCCCGGGACAGAACTCGAATGAGCAGTTCTTC.

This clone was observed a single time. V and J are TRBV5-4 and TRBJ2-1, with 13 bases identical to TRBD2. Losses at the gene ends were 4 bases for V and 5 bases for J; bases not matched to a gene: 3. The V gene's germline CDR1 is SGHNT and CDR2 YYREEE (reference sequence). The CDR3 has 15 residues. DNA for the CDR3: TGTGCCAGCAGCCCCGGGACTAGCGGGAACAATGAGCAGTTCTTC. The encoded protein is CASSPGTSGNNEQFF.

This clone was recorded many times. CDR3 loop: CASSHGYGYTF. CDR3 coding DNA: TGTGCCAGCAGCCACGGTTATGGCTACACCTTC. The V and J genes are TRBV3-1 (or the pseudogene TRBV3-2) and TRBJ1-2; D not certain. CDR3 length equals 11 residues. With 3 bases removed from V and 5 bases from J, the gap between germline ends came to 4 bases. The germline CDR1 and CDR2 sequences are LGHDT and YNNKEL (reference sequence).

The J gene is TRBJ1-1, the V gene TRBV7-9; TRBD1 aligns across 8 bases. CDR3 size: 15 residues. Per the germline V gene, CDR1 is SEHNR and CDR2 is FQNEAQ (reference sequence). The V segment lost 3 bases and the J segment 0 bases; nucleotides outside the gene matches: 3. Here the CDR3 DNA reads TGTGCCAGCAGCTTCCGGGACAGGCTGAACACTGAAGCTTTCTTT. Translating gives CASSFRDRLNTEAFF.

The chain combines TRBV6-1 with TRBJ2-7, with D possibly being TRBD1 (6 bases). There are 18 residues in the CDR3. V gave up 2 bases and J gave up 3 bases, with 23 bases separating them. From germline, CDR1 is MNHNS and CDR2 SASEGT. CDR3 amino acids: CASSETENRVMLVYEQYF. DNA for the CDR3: TGTGCCAGCAGTGAAACGGAAAACAGGGTAATGTTGGTCTACGAGCAGTACTTC.

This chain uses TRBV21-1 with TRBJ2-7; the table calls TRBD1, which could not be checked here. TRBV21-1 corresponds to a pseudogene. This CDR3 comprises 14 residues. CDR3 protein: CASSKDRGVYEQYF. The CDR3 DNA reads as TGTGCCAGCAGCAAGGACAGGGGTGTCTACGAGCAGTACTTC.

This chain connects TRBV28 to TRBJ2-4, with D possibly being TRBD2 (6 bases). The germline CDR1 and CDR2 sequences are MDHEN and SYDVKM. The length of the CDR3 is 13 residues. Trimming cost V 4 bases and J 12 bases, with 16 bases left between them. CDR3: CASSSSGLLYQYF. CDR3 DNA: TGTGCCAGCAGTTCCTCGGGACTGCTTTATCAGTACTTC.

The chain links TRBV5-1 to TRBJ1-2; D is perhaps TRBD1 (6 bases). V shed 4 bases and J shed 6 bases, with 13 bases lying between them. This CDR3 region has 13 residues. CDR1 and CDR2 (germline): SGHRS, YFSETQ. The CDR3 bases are TGCGCCAGCAGCCGGGACACGCCCGATGGCTACACCTTC. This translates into CASSRDTPDGYTF. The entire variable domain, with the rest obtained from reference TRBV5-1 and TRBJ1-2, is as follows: KAGVTQTPRYLIKTRGQQVTLSCSPISGHRSVSWYQQTPGQGLQFLFEYFSETQRNKGNFPGRFSGRQFSNSRSEMNVSTLELGDSALYLCASSRDTPDGYTFGSGTRLTVV.

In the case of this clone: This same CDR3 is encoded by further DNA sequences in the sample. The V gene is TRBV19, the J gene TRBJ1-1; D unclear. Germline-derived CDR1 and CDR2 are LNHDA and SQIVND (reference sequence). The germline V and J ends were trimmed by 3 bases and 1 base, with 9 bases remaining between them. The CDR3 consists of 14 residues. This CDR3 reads CASSIAGANTEAFF. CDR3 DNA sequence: TGTGCCAGTAGTATCGCGGGAGCGAACACTGAAGCTTTCTTT.

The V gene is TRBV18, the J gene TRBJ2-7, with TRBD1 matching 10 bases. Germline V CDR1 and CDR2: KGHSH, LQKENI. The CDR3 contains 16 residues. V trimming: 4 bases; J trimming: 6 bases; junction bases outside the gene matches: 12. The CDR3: CASSLRGQGTISEQYF. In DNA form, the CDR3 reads TGTGCCAGCTCACTGAGGGGACAGGGGACGATTTCCGAGCAGTACTTC.

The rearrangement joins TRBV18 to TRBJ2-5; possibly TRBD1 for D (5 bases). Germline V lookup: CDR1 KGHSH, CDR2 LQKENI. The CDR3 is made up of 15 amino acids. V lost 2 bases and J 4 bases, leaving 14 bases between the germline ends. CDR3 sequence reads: CASSPGAGIRETQYF. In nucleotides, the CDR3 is TGTGCCAGCTCACCAGGGGCAGGGATAAGAGAGACCCAGTACTTC.

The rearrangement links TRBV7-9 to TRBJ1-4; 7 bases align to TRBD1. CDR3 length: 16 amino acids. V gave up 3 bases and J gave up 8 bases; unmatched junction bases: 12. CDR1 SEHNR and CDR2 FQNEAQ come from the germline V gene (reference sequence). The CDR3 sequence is CASSFGSSNRGEKLFF. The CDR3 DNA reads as TGTGCCAGCAGCTTTGGGTCTTCCAACAGGGGAGAAAAACTGTTTTTT.